This entry lists 27 T cell receptor beta chains sequenced from one sample in a study of blood T cells in healthy people across ages. The authors ran a second PCR of 7 to 11 cycles using a sample-barcoded 5' primer and a J-beta primer mix. TCRdb re-called the 5' RACE reads with MiXCR, one entry per CDR3 protein. Here the sample spans fewer than 950,000 distinct CDR3 sequences, around 36% being singletons. Material: blood. The receptors derive from a man between 18 and 35 years old in good health.

This clonotype was seen a handful of times. The chain is built from TRBV5-1 and TRBJ1-1; tentative D call: TRBD1 (6 bases). The length of the CDR3 is 13 residues. V lost 4 bases, J lost 3 bases, and 10 bases lay in between. Looked up from germline, CDR1 is SGHRS and CDR2 is YFSETQ. The CDR3 here is CASSQRTDTEAFF. The CDR3 DNA reads TGCGCCAGCAGCCAGCGGACAGACACTGAAGCTTTCTTT.

This chain connects TRBV2 to TRBJ1-1; a weak D match, TRBD1 (5 bases). CDR3 length: 14 residues. V lost 8 bases and J lost 3, with 16 bases in between. Germline lookup yields CDR1 SNHLY and CDR2 FYNNEI. The CDR3 loop is CASPGRGKDTEAFF. The CDR3 DNA reads as TGTGCCAGCCCGGGCCGGGGGAAGGACACTGAAGCTTTCTTT. The full variable domain, completed using reference TRBV2 and TRBJ1-1, is EPEVTQTPSHQVTQMGQEVILRCVPISNHLYFYWYRQILGQKVEFLVSFYNNEISEKSEIFDDQFSVERPDGSNFTLKIRSTKLEDSAMYFCASPGRGKDTEAFFGQGTRLTVV.

DNA of the CDR3: TGTGCCAGCAGGTCCCGGGACAGGGGGTTTGGTGATGAGCAGTACTTC. It encodes CASRSRDRGFGDEQYF. The chain joins TRBV2 to TRBJ2-5, with 11 bases fitting TRBD1. V lost 6 bases to trimming and J lost 11 bases; unmatched junction nucleotides: 17. The CDR3 consists of 16 residues. Germline CDR1 reads SNHLY; CDR2 reads FYNNEI.

This clonotype was recorded once. V is TRBV19 and J is TRBJ2-7; D is unresolved. Germline assignment: CDR1 LNHDA and CDR2 SQIVND (reference sequence). The CDR3 spans 13 residues. V was clipped by 7 bases and J by 5 bases, with 15 bases between them. CDR3: CASTRTALDEQYF. The CDR3 bases are TGTGCCAGTACGAGGACCGCTTTGGACGAGCAGTACTTC.

The chain combines TRBV4-3 with TRBJ1-2, with no clear D. V was cut by 0 bases and J by 3 bases, with 8 bases left in between. CDR1 is LGHNA and CDR2 is YSLEER in the germline V gene. The CDR3 loop spans 14 amino acids. The CDR3 coding sequence is TGCGCCAGCAGCCAAGAAGGTCGGCACTATGGCTACACCTTC. Its translation is CASSQEGRHYGYTF.

The table lists this clonotype with a few counts. The gene calls are TRBV12-3 or TRBV12-4 and TRBJ1-2; D may be TRBD1 (6 bases). The CDR3 is 14 residues long. The V gene lost 7 bases and the J gene lost 8 bases, with 20 bases spanning the gap. DNA of the CDR3: TGTGCCAGCACCCAGGGAGCAGGGGAGGCCGGCTACACCTTC. Translating it yields CASTQGAGEAGYTF.

The count of this clonotype is one. One junction end does not reproduce the germline sequence, and a read error may be involved. The rearrangement uses TRBV20-1 and TRBJ2-5; 8 nucleotides agree with TRBD1. CDR3 length: 12 amino acids. Per germline, CDR1 DFQATT and CDR2 SNEGSKA (reference sequence). DNA of the CDR3: TGCGGTGCTAGAGATCTGACAGGGGAGCAGTACTTC. Translation gives CGARDLTGEQYF.

This clonotype was detected only once. The chain combines TRBV20-1 with TRBJ1-2, with a tentative D call TRBD1 (5 bases). Trimming took 3 bases from V and 4 from J, leaving 12 bases between them. CDR3 length equals 13 residues. Germline assignment: CDR1 DFQATT and CDR2 SNEGSKA (reference sequence). CDR3 in DNA: TGCAGTGCTAGGCGGGGACTCGTCTATGGCTACACCTTC. Translating gives CSARRGLVYGYTF.

This sequence joins TRBV20-1 and TRBJ1-5; 10 nucleotides align to TRBD1. Germline CDR1 is DFQATT and CDR2 is SNEGSKA (reference sequence). CDR3 length: 15 residues. V was clipped by 5 bases and J by 7 bases; unmatched bases: 11. CDR3 coding DNA: TGCAGTGCTGCCCCCGGGACAGGGGCGCAACAGCCCCAGCATTTT. Residues: CSAAPGTGAQQPQHF.

This rearrangement joins TRBV5-1 to TRBJ1-2; D not certain. V was pared by 0 bases and J by 7 bases, with 10 bases between. CDR1 and CDR2 (germline): SGHRS, YFSETQ. CDR3 length: 13 residues. The CDR3, as DNA: TGCGCCAGCAGCTTGGACAGCTCTCGTGGCTACACCTTC. Its protein product is CASSLDSSRGYTF.

This sequence joins TRBV4-2 and TRBJ1-2, with TRBD1 matching 7 bases. The CDR3 runs to 15 residues. Germline trimming cut 4 bases from V and 10 bases from J; bases unmatched to any gene: 15. Germline lookup yields CDR1 LGHNA and CDR2 YNFKEQ. The CDR3 region has the DNA TGTGCCAGCAGCCCGACCCCAACAGGGGTCTATTACTACACCTTC. Its protein is CASSPTPTGVYYYTF.

The chain links TRBV20-1 to TRBJ2-5, with 15 positions matching TRBD2. There are 15 residues in the CDR3. V trimming: 3 bases; J trimming: 11 bases; junction bases outside the gene matches: 10. The germline V gene has CDR1 DFQATT and CDR2 SNEGSKA (reference sequence). The CDR3 nucleotides read TGCAGTGCTAGTTCCGGACTAGCGGGGGGGAGTGAGCAGTACTTC. Translating gives CSASSGLAGGSEQYF.

At least ten counts were recorded for this clonotype. This chain joins TRBV6-6 and TRBJ2-7; 9 bases agree with TRBD1. This CDR3 region has 15 residues. Germline V lookup: CDR1 MNHNY, CDR2 SVGAGI (reference sequence). J gave up 4 bases and V 5 bases, and 9 bases lay outside the gene matches. CDR3 in amino acids: CASSLIRDRVYEQYF. DNA for the CDR3: TGTGCCAGCAGTCTAATCCGGGACAGGGTGTACGAGCAGTACTTC.

The chain has TRBV15 and TRBJ1-1, with 7 positions matching TRBD1. Trimming at V came to 2 bases and at J to 9 bases, leaving 6 bases not matched to a gene. From germline, CDR1 is LNHNV and CDR2 YYDKDF (reference sequence). The CDR3 totals 13 residues. CDR3 sequence: CATSRQTGEKAFF. Written as DNA, the CDR3 is TGTGCCACCAGCAGACAAACAGGGGAGAAAGCTTTCTTT.

Ten or more counts support this clonotype. The chain recombines TRBV12-3 or TRBV12-4 with TRBJ2-5, with D hard to call. The CDR3 spans 14 residues. The V end lost 7 bases, the J end lost 0 bases, and 12 bases lay between the germline ends. CDR3 loop: CASTHGRNQETQYF. The CDR3 bases are TGTGCCAGCACTCACGGCAGGAACCAAGAGACCCAGTACTTC.

This clonotype was observed many times. The CDR3 nucleotides are TGTGCCAGCAGGTCCCCCGGGACAAAAAGGAATTCACCCCTCCACTTT. Protein sequence: CASRSPGTKRNSPLHF. V gene TRBV12-3 or TRBV12-4 combines with J gene TRBJ1-6, with D perhaps TRBD1 (6 bases). The CDR3 length is 16 residues. Trimming took off 6 bases at V and 7 bases at J, with 19 bases between the two ends.

This clonotype has more than one count but fewer than ten. The V gene is TRBV12-3 or TRBV12-4, the J gene TRBJ1-1; D unresolved. V lost 1 base, J lost 5 bases, and 8 bases lay in between. The CDR3 is 13 residues long. CDR3 residues: CASSLGPRTEAFF. DNA for the CDR3: TGTGCCAGCAGTTTAGGTCCACGGACTGAAGCTTTCTTT.

V usage is TRBV12-3 or TRBV12-4 and J usage is TRBJ2-1; 8 nucleotides agree with TRBD2. The J segment lost 1 base and the V segment lost 5 bases, leaving 4 bases of the junction unmatched. The CDR3 consists of 15 residues. CDR3 bases: TGTGCCAGCAGTCCCCAGCGGGGGTCCTACAATGAGCAGTTCTTC. It codes for CASSPQRGSYNEQFF.

J is TRBJ2-1 and V is TRBV4-3, with TRBD1 matching 11 bases. This CDR3 spans 15 amino acids. CDR1 is LGHNA, CDR2 YSLEER, per germline. V was pared by 8 bases and J by 9 bases, with 12 bases of the junction left unmatched. The CDR3 DNA reads as TGCGCCAGCCGACCCGGGACAGGGGGGTTTCGTGAGCAGTTCTTC. The encoded protein is CASRPGTGGFREQFF.

To note about this clonotype: A read error may be the cause here, since a much bigger clone is one base away. The rearrangement joins TRBV14 to TRBJ2-1; no clear D. The CDR3 is made up of 14 amino acids. Per germline, CDR1 SGHDN and CDR2 FVKESK. The CDR3 DNA is TGTGCCGGCAGCCACCTTAGTGCCGGACCTGAGCAGTTCTTC. Protein product: CAGSHLSAGPEQFF.

This clonotype was found a few times. This chain connects TRBV20-1 to TRBJ2-1, with D possibly called TRBD1 or TRBD2 (5 bases each). This CDR3 contains 14 residues. The V gene lost 7 bases and the J gene lost 0 bases, with 13 bases spanning the gap. The germline gives CDR1 DFQATT, CDR2 SNEGSKA (reference sequence). The CDR3 region is CSVWDPSSYNEQFF. CDR3 DNA sequence: TGCAGTGTTTGGGACCCGAGCTCCTACAATGAGCAGTTCTTC.

The J gene is TRBJ1-5, the V gene TRBV6-1; D gene ambiguous. CDR1 is MNHNS, CDR2 SASEGT, per germline. This CDR3 has 14 residues. V gave up 4 bases and J gave up 0 bases, with 7 bases separating them. The CDR3 DNA reads TGTGCCAGCAGTGGCGAGTTTAGCAATCAGCCCCAGCATTTT. Translated, it gives CASSGEFSNQPQHF.

In its sample, this clonotype was seen once. This chain connects TRBV25-1 to TRBJ1-5; D is possibly TRBD1 (6 bases). V lost 2 bases and J 0 bases, leaving 14 bases between the germline ends. Germline-derived CDR1 and CDR2 are MGHDK and SYGVNS. The CDR3 spans 17 residues. CDR3 nucleotides: TGTGCCAGCAGTGAAGTCTGGGGGGCCTATAGCAATCAGCCCCAGCATTTT. Translation gives CASSEVWGAYSNQPQHF.

This clonotype was seen a few times. J is TRBJ2-7 and V is TRBV10-3; 11 nucleotides align to TRBD1. V lost 6 bases to trimming and J lost 4 bases; unmatched junction nucleotides: 5. The CDR3 contains 14 residues. Looked up from germline, CDR1 is ENHRY and CDR2 is SYGVKD. The CDR3 sequence: CAISQGQGEYEQYF. Here the CDR3 DNA reads TGTGCCATCAGCCAGGGACAGGGGGAGTACGAGCAGTACTTC.

Comments on this clonotype: The junction does not match germline at one end; this may be a read error. The chain uses TRBV7-9 and TRBJ1-1; 8 bases line up with TRBD1. The CDR3 extends over 14 amino acids. Germline lookup yields CDR1 SEHNR and CDR2 FQNEAQ (reference sequence). Here the CDR3 reads CVSSPGGMNTEAFF. In nucleotides, the CDR3 is TGTGTCAGCAGTCCAGGGGGCATGAACACTGAAGCTTTCTTT.

The rearrangement links TRBV29-1 to TRBJ2-3, with D perhaps TRBD1 (5 bases). The CDR3 runs 12 residues. Looked up from germline, CDR1 is SQVTM and CDR2 is ANQGSEA. Trimming stripped 8 bases from V and 2 bases from J, with 11 bases between. The CDR3 DNA is TGCAGCCATGGGGCAGACACAGATACGCAGTATTTT. Its translation: CSHGADTDTQYF.

In its sample, this clonotype was seen many times. The rearrangement joins TRBV7-9 to TRBJ2-1; TRBD1 might be the D (6 bases). CDR3 length equals 14 residues. The V gene's germline CDR1 is SEHNR and CDR2 FQNEAQ (reference sequence). Trimming shortened V by 5 bases and J by 6 bases, and 14 bases separated the two germline ends. The CDR3 DNA sequence: TGTGCCAGCAGCGGGGGCAGGGGCGGCAATGAGCAGTTCTTC. Protein product: CASSGGRGGNEQFF.